The entry that follows covers one TCR beta chain sequence. This clonotype was seen ten or more times. Its recognized antigen is unknown. It has no much larger one-base neighbor in the sample; base qualities were not kept. The 39 donors, aged about 6 to 95 years, were systemically healthy Caucasian individuals from Russia. Approximately 9 milliliters of peripheral blood were collected from each donor into EDTA-treated Vacutainer tubes. Ficoll-Paque density-gradient centrifugation was used to isolate PBMCs, with at least 7 million per sample. Trizol reagent was used to extract total RNA from PBMCs, with at least 5.5 micrograms per sample. For every donor, flow cytometry on a PBMC aliquot measured the percentage of naive CD45RAhigh/CD27high T cells. This entry is derived from a study of blood T cells in healthy people across ages (dated by TCRdb to 2013 to 2016). Regarding the research as a whole: Template switching captured roughly one uniquely barcoded TCR beta cDNA molecule per two T cells in model experiments. Age-related changes in TCR beta repertoire diversity were measured in the study by deep sequencing normalized with unique cDNA molecular identifiers. For two donors (one aged 18 to 30 and one aged 80 or older), the study analyzed two additional independent replicas of 1 million unique cDNA reads from the same blood draw. To avoid experimental bias, donors of different ages were randomly spread across the sequencing lanes. Four age groups were formed from the donors: young (average approximately 17 years), middle-aged (approximately 39), aged (around 62) and long-lived (approximately 78).

The method was 5' RACE. Data came from an Illumina HiSeq 2500. The second PCR ran for about 7 to 11 cycles and used a J-beta primer mix along with a sample-barcoded 5' primer. Each TCR beta cDNA molecule received a unique molecular identifier from a template-switch 5' adaptor carrying 12 random nucleotides. At least 3 million CDR3-containing paired-end reads were obtained from each sample. All of the RNA was converted into first-strand cDNA using the Mint cDNA synthesis kit, with a TRBC-specific oligonucleotide serving as the primer. After uracil-DNA glycosylase treatment, a first 18-cycle PCR used universal primers M1SS and BC2_uni_R on all cDNA. Per the source publication's procedure: For normalization, 1 million high-quality reads, each with a distinct molecular identifier, were randomly selected from each sample. Reads with shared molecular identifiers were discarded instead of being binned into consensus sequences. CDR3 identification, clonotype clustering and error correction used MiTCR with a Q25 quality threshold and the strictest error-elimination algorithm. A nonparametric unseen species model using Euler transformation provided a lower-bound estimate of total TCR beta diversity. TCRdb reran the public reads through fastp at Q25 and MiXCR, keeping productive beta chains. Identical CDR3 protein sequences are pooled into one entry, listed with their most common genes and DNA. The V and J calls come from TCRdb's annotation, not from the publication. For this sample there are about 620,000 distinct CDR3 sequences; around 52% appear just once. The ten most abundant clones make up approximately 12% of the sample.

From a lookup of the germline V gene, CDR1 and CDR2 are SGHRS and YFSETQ. Relative to germline, V is 3 bases shorter and J is 4 bases shorter, with 19 bases between their ends. The CDR3 spans 16 residues, from the cysteine through the phenylalanine. The only DNA kept is the CDR3, 48 bases in frame from the first base. Summary of the overall study and its limitations: Compared with the aged group, more naive CD4+ T cells, fewer expanded clones and increased TCR diversity were shown by the long-lived group, suggesting age selection. A strong correlation was found between observed TCR beta diversity and the percentage of naive T cells measured by flow cytometry. Bulk unsorted PBMC profiling prevented conclusive comparison of naive and antigen-experienced compartments. Total diversity estimates from one million sequenced T cells were considered lower bounds and underestimates. Observed TCR beta diversity per million T cells fell roughly linearly with age, and a significant reduction was already apparent by age around 40. Because donor CMV infection status was unknown, age-related changes in expanded clonotypes were potentially confounded.

The receptor was derived from an elderly woman in good health. Recombination joined TRBV5-1 with TRBJ1-2; tentative D gene TRBD1, with 5 bases matching. Sequencing was performed on blood. The encoded CDR3 is CASSSQTGTAGYGYTF. The sequenced DNA: TGCGCCAGCAGCTCCCAAACCGGGACGGCTGGCTATGGCTACACCTTC.